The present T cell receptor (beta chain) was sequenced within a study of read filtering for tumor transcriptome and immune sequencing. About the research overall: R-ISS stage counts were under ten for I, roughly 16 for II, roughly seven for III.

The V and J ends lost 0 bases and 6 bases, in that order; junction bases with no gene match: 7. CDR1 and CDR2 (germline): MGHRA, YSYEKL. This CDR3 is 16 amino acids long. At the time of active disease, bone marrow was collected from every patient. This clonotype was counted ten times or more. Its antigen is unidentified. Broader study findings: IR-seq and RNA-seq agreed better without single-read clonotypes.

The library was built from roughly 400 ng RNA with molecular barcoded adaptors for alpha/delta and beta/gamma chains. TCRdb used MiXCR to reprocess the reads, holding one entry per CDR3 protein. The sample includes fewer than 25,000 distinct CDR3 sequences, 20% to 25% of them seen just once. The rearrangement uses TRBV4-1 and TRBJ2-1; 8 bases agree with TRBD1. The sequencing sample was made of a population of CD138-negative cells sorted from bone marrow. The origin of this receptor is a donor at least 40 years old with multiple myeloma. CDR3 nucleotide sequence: TGCGCCAGCAGCCAAGATGGACAGGGACAGAGCAATGAGCAGTTCTTC. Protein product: CASSQDGQGQSNEQFF.